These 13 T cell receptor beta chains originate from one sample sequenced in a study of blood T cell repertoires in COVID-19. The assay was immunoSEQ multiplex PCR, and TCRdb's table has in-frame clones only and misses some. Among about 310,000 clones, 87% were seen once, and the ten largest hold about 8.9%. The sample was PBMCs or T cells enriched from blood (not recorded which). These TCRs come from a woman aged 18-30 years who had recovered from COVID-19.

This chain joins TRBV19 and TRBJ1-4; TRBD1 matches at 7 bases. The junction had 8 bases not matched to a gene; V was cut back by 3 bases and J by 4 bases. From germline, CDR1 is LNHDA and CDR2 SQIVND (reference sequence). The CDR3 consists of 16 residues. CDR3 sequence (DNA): TGTGCCAGTAGTATGACAGGGTCGGGTTATAATGAAAAACTGTTTTTT. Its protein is CASSMTGSGYNEKLFF.

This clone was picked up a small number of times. The chain's CDR3 is CASSQVGRTGVDYGYTF. The CDR3 DNA reads as TGTGCCAGCAGCCAAGTTGGGAGGACAGGGGTGGACTATGGCTACACCTTC. The rearrangement joins TRBV3-1 (or the pseudogene TRBV3-2) to TRBJ1-2; 9 bases fit TRBD1. In germline, CDR1 is LGHDT, CDR2 YNNKEL (reference sequence). The CDR3 is 17 residues long. V was clipped by 1 base and J by 3 bases; unmatched bases: 9.

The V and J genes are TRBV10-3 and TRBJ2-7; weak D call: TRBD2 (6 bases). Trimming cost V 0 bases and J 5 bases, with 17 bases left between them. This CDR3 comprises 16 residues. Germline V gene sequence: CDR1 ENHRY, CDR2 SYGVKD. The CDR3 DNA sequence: TGTGCCATCAGTGAGTCTCCCCCCGGGGGAAGGAACGAGCAGTACTTC. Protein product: CAISESPPGGRNEQYF.

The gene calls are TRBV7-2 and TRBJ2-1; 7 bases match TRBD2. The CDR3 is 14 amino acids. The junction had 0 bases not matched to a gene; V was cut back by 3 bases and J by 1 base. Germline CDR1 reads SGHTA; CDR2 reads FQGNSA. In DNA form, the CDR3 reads TGTGCCAGCAGCTTCGGGAGGTCCTACAATGAGCAGTTCTTC. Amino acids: CASSFGRSYNEQFF.

CDR3 region: CASSLTGEMNTEAFF. For the CDR3, the DNA is TGCGCCAGCAGCTTGACAGGGGAAATGAACACTGAAGCTTTCTTT. This chain connects TRBV5-1 to TRBJ1-1; 7 nucleotides match TRBD1. The CDR3 totals 15 residues. V trimming: 1 base; J trimming: 0 bases; junction bases outside the gene matches: 3. Germline V gene data show CDR1 as SGHRS and CDR2 as YFSETQ.

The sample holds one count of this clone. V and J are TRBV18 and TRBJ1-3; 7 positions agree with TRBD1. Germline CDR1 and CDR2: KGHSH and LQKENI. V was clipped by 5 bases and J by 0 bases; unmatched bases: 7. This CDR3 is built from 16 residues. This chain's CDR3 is CASSSDRAGSGNTIYF. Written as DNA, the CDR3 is TGTGCCAGCTCATCAGACAGGGCAGGCTCTGGAAACACCATATATTTT. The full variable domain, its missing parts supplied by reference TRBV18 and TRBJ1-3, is NAGVMQNPRHLVRRRGQEARLRCSPMKGHSHVYWYRQLPEEGLKFMVYLQKENIIDESGMPKERFSAEFPKEGPSILRIQQVVRGDSAAYFCASSSDRAGSGNTIYFGEGSWLTVV.

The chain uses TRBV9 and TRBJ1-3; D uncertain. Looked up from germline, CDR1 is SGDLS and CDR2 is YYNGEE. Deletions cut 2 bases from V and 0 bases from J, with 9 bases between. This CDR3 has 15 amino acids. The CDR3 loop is CASSVEPHSGNTIYF. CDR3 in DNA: TGTGCCAGCAGCGTGGAGCCCCACTCTGGAAACACCATATATTTT.

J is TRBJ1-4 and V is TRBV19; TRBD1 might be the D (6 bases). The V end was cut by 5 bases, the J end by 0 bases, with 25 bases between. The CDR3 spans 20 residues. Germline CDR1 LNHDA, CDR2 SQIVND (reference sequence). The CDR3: CASSPLGGGHIEATNEKLFF. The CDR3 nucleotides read TGTGCCAGTAGTCCTCTCGGCGGGGGGCATATTGAGGCAACTAATGAAAAACTGTTTTTT.

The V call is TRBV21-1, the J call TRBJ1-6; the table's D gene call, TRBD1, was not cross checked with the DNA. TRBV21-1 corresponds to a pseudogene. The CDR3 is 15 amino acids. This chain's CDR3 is CASKTGQANNSPLHF. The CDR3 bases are TGTGCCAGCAAGACGGGACAGGCTAATAATTCACCCCTCCACTTT.

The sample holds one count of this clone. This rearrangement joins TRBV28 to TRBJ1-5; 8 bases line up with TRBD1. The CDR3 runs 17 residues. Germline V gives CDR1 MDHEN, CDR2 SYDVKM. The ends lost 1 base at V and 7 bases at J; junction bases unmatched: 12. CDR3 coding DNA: TGTGCCAGCAGTTTATTTCGTTCAGGGGGCGGCTCCCAGCCCCAGCATTTT. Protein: CASSLFRSGGGSQPQHF.

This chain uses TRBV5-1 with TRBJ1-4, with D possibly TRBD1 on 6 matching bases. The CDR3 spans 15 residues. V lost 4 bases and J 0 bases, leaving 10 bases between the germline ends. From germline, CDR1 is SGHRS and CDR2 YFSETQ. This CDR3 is CASSDQGSTNEKLFF. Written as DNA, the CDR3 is TGCGCCAGCAGCGATCAGGGGTCAACTAATGAAAAACTGTTTTTT. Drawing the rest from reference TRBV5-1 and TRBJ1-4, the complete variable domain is KAGVTQTPRYLIKTRGQQVTLSCSPISGHRSVSWYQQTPGQGLQFLFEYFSETQRNKGNFPGRFSGRQFSNSRSEMNVSTLELGDSALYLCASSDQGSTNEKLFFGSGTQLSVL.

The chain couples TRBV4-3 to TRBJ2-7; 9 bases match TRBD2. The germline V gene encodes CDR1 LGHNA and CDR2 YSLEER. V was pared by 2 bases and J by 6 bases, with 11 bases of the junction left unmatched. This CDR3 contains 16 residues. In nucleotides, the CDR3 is TGCGCCAGCAGCCAAACTCGTCCTAGCGGGATACGCGAGCAGTACTTC. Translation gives CASSQTRPSGIREQYF.

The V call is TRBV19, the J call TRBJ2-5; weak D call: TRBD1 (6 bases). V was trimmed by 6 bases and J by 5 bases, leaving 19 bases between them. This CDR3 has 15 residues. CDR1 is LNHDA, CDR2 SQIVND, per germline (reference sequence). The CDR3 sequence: CASSPSQTGRETQYF. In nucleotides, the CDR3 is TGTGCCAGTAGCCCAAGCCAGACAGGACGGGAGACCCAGTACTTC.